What follows is one TCR beta chain and its context. Its antigen is still unknown. The source of the sample is a study of OX40 agonist ivuxolimab in advanced cancers. V lost 0 bases and J 1 base, leaving 13 bases between the germline ends. CDR3 length equals 16 residues. CDR1 and CDR2 (germline): MNHEY, SVGAGI. Data came from immunoSEQ multiplex PCR; TCRdb stores just in-frame clones and leaves some out. The profile shows fewer than 60,000 clones, 60% to 80% of them singletons. Study outcomes and limitations: Expanded clones were, on average, more numerous in CD8+ T cells than in CD4+.

Sequencing used CD4+ or CD8+ T cells sorted from blood, obtained in a trial of the OX40 agonist ivuxolimab. The source of this sequence is an adult with an advanced solid tumor such as melanoma, head and neck, liver or kidney cancer. The chain carries TRBV6-5 and TRBJ2-7, with D perhaps TRBD2 (5 bases). For the CDR3, the DNA is TGTGCCAGCAGTTACTCGAGTGGGAGTAGATCCTACGAGCAGTACTTC. Translated, it gives CASSYSSGSRSYEQYF.